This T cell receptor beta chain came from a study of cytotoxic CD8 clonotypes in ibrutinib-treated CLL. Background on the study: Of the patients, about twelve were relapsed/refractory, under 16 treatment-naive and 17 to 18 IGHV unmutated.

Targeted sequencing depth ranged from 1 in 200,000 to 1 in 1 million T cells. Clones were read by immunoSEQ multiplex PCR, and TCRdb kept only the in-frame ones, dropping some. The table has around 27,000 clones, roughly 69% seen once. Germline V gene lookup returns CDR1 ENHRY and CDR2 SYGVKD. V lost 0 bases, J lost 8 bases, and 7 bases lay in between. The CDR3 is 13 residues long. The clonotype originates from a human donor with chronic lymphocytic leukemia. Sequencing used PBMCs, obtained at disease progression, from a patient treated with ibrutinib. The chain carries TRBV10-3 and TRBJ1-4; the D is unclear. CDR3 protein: CAISESLGEKLFF. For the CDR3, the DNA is TGTGCCATCAGTGAGTCCCTGGGAGAAAAACTGTTTTTT.